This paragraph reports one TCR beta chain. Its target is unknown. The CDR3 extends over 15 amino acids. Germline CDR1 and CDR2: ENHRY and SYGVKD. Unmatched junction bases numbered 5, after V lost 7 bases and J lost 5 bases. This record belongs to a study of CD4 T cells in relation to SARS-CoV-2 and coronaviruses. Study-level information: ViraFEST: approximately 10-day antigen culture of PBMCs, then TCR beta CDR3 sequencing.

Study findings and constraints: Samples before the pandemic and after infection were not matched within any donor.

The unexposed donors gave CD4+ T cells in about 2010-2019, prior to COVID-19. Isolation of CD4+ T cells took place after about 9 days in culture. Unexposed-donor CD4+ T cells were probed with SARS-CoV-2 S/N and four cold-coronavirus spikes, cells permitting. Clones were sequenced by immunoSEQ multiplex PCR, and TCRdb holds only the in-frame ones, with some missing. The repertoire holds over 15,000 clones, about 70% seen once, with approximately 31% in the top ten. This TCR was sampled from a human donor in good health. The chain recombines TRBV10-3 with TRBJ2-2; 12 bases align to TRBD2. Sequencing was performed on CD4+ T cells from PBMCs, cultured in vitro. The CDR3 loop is CAITRLAGETGELFF. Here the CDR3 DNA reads TGTGCCATCACCCGACTAGCGGGAGAGACCGGGGAGCTGTTTTTT.